Reported below is one TCR beta chain. This sample stems from a study of blood T cell repertoires in COVID-19. Overall study context: Samples representing acute and convalescent COVID-19 were sourced from the United States, Italy and Spain. T cells, B-cell-depleted T cells, or PBMCs supplied cDNA or gDNA.

V shed 1 base and J shed 0 bases, with 13 bases lying between them. Germline CDR1 and CDR2: GTSNPN and SVGIG (reference sequence). The CDR3 has 17 amino acids. Original processing notes: Estimates of nucleated cell counts were drawn from the amplification of reference gene primers. Assay: immunoSEQ multiplex PCR; the TCRdb copy retains only in-frame clones and omits some. For V, J and clone size, that table is used; D and trimming come from the DNA. The sample shows around 140,000 clones, about 76% of them seen only once. The clonotype was recovered from a human donor in a cohort sampled during active COVID-19. What was sequenced was peripheral blood. V gene TRBV30 combines with J gene TRBJ2-6, with a weak D call TRBD1 (6 bases). In DNA form, the CDR3 reads TGTGCCTGGAGTGACAGGGCCCTTCTCTCTGGGGCCAACGTCCTGACTTTC. It translates to CAWSDRALLSGANVLTF.